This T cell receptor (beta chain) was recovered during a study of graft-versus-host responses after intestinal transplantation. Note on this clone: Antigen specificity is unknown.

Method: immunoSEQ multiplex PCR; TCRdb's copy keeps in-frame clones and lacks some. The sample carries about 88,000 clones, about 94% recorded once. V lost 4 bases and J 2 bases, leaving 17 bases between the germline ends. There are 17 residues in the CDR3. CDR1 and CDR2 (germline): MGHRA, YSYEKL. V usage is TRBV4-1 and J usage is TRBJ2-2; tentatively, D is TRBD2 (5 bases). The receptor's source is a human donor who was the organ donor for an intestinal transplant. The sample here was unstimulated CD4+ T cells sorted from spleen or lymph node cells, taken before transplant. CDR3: CASSPRWLAPNTGELFF. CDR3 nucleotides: TGCGCCAGCAGCCCCCGGTGGCTAGCTCCTAACACCGGGGAGCTGTTTTTT.